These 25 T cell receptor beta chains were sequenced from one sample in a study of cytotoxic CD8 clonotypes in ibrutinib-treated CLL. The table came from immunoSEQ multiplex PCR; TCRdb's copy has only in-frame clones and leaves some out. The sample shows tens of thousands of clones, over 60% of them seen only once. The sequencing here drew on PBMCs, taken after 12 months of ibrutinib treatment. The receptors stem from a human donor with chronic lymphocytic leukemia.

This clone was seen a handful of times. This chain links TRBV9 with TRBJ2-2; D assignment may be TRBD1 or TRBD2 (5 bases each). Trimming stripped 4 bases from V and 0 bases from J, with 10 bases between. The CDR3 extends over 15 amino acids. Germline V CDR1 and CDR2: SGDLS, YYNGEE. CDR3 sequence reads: CASSFWDANTGELFF. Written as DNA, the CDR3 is TGTGCCAGCAGCTTTTGGGACGCGAACACCGGGGAGCTGTTTTTT.

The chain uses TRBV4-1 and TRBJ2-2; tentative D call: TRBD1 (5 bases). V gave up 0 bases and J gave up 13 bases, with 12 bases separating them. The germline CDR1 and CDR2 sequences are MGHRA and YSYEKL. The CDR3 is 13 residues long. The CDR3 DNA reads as TGCGCCAGCAGCCAAGAATTAGGGGTGGGGCTGTTTTTT. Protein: CASSQELGVGLFF.

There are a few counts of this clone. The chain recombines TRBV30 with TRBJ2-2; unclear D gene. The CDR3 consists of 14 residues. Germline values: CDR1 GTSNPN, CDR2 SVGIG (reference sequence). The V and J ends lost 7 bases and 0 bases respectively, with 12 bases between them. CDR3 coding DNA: TGTGCCTCTTTGGAGCGCTCGAACACCGGGGAGCTGTTTTTT. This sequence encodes CASLERSNTGELFF.

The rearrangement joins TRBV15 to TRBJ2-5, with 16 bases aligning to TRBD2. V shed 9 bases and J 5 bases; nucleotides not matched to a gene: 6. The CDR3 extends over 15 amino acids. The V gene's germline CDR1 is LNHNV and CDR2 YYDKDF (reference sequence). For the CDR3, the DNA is TGTGCCACGGGGACTAGCGGGAGGGTGACGGAGACCCAGTACTTC. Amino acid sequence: CATGTSGRVTETQYF.

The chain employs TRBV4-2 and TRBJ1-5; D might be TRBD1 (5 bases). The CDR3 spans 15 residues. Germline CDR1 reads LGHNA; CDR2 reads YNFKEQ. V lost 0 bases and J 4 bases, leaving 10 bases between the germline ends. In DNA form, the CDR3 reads TGTGCCAGCAGCCAAGAAGGCAGGGCAAATCAGCCCCAGCATTTT. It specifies CASSQEGRANQPQHF.

CDR3 region: CASDRGNNEQFF. For the CDR3, the DNA is TGTGCCAGCGACAGGGGGAACAATGAGCAGTTCTTC. The J gene is TRBJ2-1, the V gene TRBV6-1; 9 bases are a match to TRBD1. The CDR3 extends over 12 amino acids. The germline V gene has CDR1 MNHNS and CDR2 SASEGT. Trimming removed 8 bases from V and 5 bases from J; junction bases left unmatched: 1.

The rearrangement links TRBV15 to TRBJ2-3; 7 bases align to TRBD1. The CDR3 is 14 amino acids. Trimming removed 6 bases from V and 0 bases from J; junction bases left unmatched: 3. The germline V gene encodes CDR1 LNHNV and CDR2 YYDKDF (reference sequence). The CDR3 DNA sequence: TGTGCCACCAGAGGGACAGCTAGCACAGATACGCAGTATTTT. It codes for CATRGTASTDTQYF.

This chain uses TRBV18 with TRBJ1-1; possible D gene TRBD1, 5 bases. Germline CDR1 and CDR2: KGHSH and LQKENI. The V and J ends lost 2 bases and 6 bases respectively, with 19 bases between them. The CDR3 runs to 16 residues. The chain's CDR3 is CASSPVSLWGRSEAFF. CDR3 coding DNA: TGTGCCAGCTCACCAGTAAGTCTCTGGGGACGGTCTGAAGCTTTCTTT.

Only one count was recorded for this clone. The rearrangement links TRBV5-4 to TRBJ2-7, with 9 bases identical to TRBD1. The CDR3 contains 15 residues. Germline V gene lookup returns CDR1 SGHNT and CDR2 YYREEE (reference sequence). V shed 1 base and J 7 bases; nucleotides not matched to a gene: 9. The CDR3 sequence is CASSLPGQGAGEQYF. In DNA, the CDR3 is TGTGCCAGCAGCTTGCCGGGACAGGGAGCGGGGGAGCAGTACTTC.

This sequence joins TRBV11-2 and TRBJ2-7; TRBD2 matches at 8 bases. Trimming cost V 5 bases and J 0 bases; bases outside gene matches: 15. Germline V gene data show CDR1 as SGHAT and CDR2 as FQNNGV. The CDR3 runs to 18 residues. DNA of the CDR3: TGTGCCAGCAGCGGCGTGCGTTTAGCGGGACCATTCTCCTACGAGCAGTACTTC. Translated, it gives CASSGVRLAGPFSYEQYF.

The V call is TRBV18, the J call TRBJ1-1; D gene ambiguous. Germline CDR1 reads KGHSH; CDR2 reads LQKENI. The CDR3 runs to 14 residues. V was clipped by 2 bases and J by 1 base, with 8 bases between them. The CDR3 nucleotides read TGTGCCAGCTCACCATCGGGCCAGAACACTGAAGCTTTCTTT. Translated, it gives CASSPSGQNTEAFF.

The CDR3 loop is CASSLGRNSPETQYF. CDR3 nucleotide sequence: TGTGCCAGCAGCTTAGGAAGGAATTCCCCAGAGACCCAGTACTTC. The V gene is TRBV5-8, the J gene TRBJ2-5, with D hard to call. Germline values: CDR1 SGHTS, CDR2 YDEGEE. This CDR3 region has 15 residues. The V gene lost 2 bases and the J gene lost 4 bases, with 15 bases spanning the gap. Full variable domain (missing parts from reference TRBV5-8 and TRBJ2-5): EAGVTQSPTHLIKTRGQQATLRCSPISGHTSVYWYQQALGLGLQFLLWYDEGEERNRGNFPPRFSGRQFPNYSSELNVNALELEDSALYLCASSLGRNSPETQYFGPGTRLLVL.

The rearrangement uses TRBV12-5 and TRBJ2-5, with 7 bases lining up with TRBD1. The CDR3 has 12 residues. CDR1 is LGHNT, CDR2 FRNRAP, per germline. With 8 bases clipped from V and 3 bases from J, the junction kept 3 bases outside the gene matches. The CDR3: CASQGGEETQYF. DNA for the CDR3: TGTGCTAGTCAAGGGGGCGAAGAGACCCAGTACTTC. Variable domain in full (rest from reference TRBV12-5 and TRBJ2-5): DARVTQTPRHKVTEMGQEVTMRCQPILGHNTVFWYRQTMMQGLELLAYFRNRAPLDDSGMPKDRFSAEMPDATLATLKIQPSEPRDSAVYFCASQGGEETQYFGPGTRLLVL.

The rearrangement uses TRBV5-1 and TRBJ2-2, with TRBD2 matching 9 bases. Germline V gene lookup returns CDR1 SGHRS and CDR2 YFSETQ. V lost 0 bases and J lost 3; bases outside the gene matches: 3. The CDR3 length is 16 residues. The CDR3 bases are TGCGCCAGCAGCTTGGGTAGCGGGAGTTACACCGGGGAGCTGTTTTTT. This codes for CASSLGSGSYTGELFF.

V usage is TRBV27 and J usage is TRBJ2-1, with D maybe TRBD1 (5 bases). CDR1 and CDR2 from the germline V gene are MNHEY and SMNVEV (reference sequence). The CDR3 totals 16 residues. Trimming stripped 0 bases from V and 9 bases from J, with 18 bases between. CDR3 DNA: TGTGCCAGCAGTTTATCGTCAGGGTCCAATATGGGTGAGCAGTTCTTC. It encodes CASSLSSGSNMGEQFF.

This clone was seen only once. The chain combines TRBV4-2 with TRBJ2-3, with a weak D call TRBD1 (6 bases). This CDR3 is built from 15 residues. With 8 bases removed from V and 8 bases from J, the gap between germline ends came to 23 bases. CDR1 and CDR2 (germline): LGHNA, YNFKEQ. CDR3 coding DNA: TGTGCCAGCGCCAACATGGGGGCCCGTTTGTCTACGCAGTATTTT. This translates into CASANMGARLSTQYF.

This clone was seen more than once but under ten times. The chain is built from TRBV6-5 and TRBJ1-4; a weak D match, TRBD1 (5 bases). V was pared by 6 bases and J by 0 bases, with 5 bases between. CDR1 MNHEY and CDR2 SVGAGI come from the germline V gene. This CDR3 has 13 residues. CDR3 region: CASRTATNEKLFF. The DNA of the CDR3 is TGTGCCAGCAGGACAGCAACTAATGAAAAACTGTTTTTT.

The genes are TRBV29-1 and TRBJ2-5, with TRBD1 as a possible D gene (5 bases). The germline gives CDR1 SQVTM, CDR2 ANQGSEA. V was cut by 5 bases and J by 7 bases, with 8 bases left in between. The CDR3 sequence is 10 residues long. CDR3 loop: CSVNTGTQYF. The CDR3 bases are TGCAGCGTTAATACAGGGACCCAGTACTTC.

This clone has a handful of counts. The chain's CDR3 is CASSLVGGRPEQYF. Here the CDR3 DNA reads TGTGCCAGCAGCTTAGTAGGAGGACGGCCCGAGCAGTACTTC. This sequence joins TRBV7-2 and TRBJ2-7, with a weak D call TRBD2 (5 bases). Trimming took off 1 base at V and 6 bases at J, with 13 bases between the two ends. CDR1 and CDR2 from the germline V gene are SGHTA and FQGNSA. CDR3 length: 14 residues.

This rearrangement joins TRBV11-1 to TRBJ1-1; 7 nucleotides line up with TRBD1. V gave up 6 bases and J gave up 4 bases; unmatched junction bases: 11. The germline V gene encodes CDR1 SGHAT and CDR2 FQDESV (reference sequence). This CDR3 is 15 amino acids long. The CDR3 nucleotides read TGTGCCAGCAGTCCTTCGGGAGAGGGGGCCACTGAAGCTTTCTTT. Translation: CASSPSGEGATEAFF. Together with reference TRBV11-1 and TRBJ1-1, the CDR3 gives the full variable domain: EAEVAQSPRYKITEKSQAVAFWCDPISGHATLYWYRQILGQGPELLVQFQDESVVDDSQLPKDRFSAERLKGVDSTLKIQPAELGDSAMYLCASSPSGEGATEAFFGQGTRLTVV.

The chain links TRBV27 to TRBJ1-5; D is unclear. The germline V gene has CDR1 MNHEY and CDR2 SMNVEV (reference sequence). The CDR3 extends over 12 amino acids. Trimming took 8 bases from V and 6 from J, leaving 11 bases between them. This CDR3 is CASAPYGQPQHF. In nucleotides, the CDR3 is TGTGCCAGCGCGCCGTACGGTCAGCCCCAGCATTTT.

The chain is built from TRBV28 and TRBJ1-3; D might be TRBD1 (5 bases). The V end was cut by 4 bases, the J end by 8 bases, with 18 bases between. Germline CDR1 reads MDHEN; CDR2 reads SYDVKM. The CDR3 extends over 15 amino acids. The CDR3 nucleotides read TGTGCCAGCAGTTCCCCAAGTCCTGGGGGACACACCATATATTTT. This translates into CASSSPSPGGHTIYF.

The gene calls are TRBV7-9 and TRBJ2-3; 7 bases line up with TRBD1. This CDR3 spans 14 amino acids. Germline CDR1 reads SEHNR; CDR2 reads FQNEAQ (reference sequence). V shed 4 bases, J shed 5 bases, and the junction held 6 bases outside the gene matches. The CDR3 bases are TGTGCCAGCAGCTACCTGACAGGGAGAGATACGCAGTATTTT. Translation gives CASSYLTGRDTQYF.

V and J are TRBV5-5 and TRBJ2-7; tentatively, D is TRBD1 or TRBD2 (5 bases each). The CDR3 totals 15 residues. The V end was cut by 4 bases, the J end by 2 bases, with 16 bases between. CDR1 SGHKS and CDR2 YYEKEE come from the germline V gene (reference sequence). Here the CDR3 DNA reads TGTGCCAGCAGCACTTTGCCGGGACCAACCTACGAGCAGTACTTC. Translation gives CASSTLPGPTYEQYF.

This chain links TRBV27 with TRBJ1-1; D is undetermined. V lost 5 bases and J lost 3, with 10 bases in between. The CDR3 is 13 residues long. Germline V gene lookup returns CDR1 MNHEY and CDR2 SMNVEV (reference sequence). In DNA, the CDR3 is TGTGCCAGCAGTCTCAACACGGACACTGAAGCTTTCTTT. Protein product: CASSLNTDTEAFF.